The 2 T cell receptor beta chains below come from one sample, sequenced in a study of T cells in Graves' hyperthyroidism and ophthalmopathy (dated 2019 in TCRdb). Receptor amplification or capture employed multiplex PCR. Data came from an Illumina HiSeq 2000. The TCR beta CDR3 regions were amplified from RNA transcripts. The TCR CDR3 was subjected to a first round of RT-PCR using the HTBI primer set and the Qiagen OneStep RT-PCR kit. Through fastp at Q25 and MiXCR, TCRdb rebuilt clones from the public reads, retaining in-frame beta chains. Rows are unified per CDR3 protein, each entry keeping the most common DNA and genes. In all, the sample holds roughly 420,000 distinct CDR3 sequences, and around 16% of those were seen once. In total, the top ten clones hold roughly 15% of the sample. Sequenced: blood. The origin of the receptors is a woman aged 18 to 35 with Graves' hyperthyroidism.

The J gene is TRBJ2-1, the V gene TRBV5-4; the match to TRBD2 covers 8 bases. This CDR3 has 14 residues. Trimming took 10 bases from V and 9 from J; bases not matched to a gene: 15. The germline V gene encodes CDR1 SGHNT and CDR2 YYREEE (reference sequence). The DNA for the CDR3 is TGTGCCCAGCAATTCGGGGGGGGGTTGGGTGAGCAGTTCTTC. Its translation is CAQQFGGGLGEQFF.

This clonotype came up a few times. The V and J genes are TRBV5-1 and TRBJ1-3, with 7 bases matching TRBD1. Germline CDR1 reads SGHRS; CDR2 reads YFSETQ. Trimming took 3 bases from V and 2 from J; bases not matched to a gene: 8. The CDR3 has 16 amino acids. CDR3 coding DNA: TGCGCCAGCAGCTCCCAGGGGGGTCCGGCTGGAAACACCATATATTTT. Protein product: CASSSQGGPAGNTIYF.